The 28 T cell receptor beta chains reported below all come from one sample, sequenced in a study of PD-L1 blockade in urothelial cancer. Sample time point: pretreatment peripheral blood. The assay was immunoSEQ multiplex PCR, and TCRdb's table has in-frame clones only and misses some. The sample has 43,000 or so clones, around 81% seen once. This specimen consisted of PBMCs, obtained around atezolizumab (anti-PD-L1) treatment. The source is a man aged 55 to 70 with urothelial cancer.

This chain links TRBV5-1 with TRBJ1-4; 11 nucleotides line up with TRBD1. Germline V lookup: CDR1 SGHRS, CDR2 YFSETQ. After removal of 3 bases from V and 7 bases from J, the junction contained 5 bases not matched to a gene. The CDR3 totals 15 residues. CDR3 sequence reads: CASSWTGGDGEKLFF. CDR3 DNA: TGCGCCAGCAGCTGGACAGGGGGCGACGGTGAAAAACTGTTTTTT.

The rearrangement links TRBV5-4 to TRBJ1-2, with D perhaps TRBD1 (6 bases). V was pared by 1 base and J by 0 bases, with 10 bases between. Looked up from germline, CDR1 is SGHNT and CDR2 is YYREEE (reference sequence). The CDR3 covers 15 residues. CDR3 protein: CASSLSRGTNYGYTF. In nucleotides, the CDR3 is TGTGCCAGCAGCTTGTCCAGGGGAACTAACTATGGCTACACCTTC.

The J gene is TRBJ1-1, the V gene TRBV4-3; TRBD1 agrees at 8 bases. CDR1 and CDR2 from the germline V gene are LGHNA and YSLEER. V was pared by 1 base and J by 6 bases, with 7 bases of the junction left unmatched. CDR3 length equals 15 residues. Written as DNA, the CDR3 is TGCGCCAGCAGCCAAGGTGGACAGGGCTACGCTGAAGCTTTCTTT. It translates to CASSQGGQGYAEAFF.

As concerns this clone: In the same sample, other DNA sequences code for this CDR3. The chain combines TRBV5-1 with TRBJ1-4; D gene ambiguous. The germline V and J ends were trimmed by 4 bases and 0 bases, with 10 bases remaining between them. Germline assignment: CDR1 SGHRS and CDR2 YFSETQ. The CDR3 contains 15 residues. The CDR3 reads CASSPGGATNEKLFF. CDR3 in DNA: TGCGCCAGCAGCCCTGGTGGAGCAACTAATGAAAAACTGTTTTTT.

CDR3 region: CASSKTSGSVRETQYF. The CDR3 nucleotides read TGCGCCAGCAGCAAGACTAGCGGGAGTGTGAGGGAGACCCAGTACTTC. This chain links TRBV5-1 with TRBJ2-5; 12 bases are a match to TRBD2. There are 16 residues in the CDR3. J gave up 5 bases and V 4 bases, and 9 bases lay outside the gene matches. CDR1 and CDR2 (germline): SGHRS, YFSETQ. Full variable domain (missing parts from reference TRBV5-1 and TRBJ2-5): KAGVTQTPRYLIKTRGQQVTLSCSPISGHRSVSWYQQTPGQGLQFLFEYFSETQRNKGNFPGRFSGRQFSNSRSEMNVSTLELGDSALYLCASSKTSGSVRETQYFGPGTRLLVL.

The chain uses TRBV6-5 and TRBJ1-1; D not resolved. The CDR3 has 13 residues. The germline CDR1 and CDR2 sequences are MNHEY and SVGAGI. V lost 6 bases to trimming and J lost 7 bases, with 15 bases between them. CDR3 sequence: CASSPPASFEAFF. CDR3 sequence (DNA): TGTGCCAGCAGCCCCCCGGCTAGCTTTGAAGCTTTCTTT.

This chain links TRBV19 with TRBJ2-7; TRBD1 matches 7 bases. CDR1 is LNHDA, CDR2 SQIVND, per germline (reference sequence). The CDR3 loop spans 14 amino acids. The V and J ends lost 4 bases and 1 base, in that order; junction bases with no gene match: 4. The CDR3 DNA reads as TGTGCCAGTAGTAAGACAGGGATTTCCTACGAGCAGTACTTC. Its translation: CASSKTGISYEQYF.

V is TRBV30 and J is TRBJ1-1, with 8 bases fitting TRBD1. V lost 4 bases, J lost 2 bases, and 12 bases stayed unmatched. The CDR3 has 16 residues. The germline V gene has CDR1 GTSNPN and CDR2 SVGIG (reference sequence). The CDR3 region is CAWNPGGAGYNTEAFF. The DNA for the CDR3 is TGTGCCTGGAACCCAGGGGGCGCGGGCTATAACACTGAAGCTTTCTTT. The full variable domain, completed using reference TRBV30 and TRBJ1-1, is SQTIHQWPATLVQPVGSPLSLECTVEGTSNPNLYWYRQAAGRGLQLLFYSVGIGQISSEVPQNLSASRPQDRQFILSSKKLLLSDSGFYLCAWNPGGAGYNTEAFFGQGTRLTVV.

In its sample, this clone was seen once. The CDR3 nucleotides read TGTGCCAGTACGGCGGCTAACACTGAAGCTTTCTTT. It codes for CASTAANTEAFF. This chain connects TRBV18 to TRBJ1-1; D not resolved. Germline CDR1 and CDR2: KGHSH and LQKENI. This CDR3 is built from 12 residues. Deletions cut 9 bases from V and 2 bases from J, with 10 bases between. Full variable domain (missing parts from reference TRBV18 and TRBJ1-1): NAGVMQNPRHLVRRRGQEARLRCSPMKGHSHVYWYRQLPEEGLKFMVYLQKENIIDESGMPKERFSAEFPKEGPSILRIQQVVRGDSAAYFCASTAANTEAFFGQGTRLTVV.

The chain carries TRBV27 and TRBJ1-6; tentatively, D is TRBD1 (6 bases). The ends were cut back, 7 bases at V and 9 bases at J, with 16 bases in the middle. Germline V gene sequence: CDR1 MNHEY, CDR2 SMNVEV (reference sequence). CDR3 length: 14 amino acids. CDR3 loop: CASTERTGTSPLHF. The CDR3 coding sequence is TGTGCCAGCACCGAGCGAACAGGGACTTCACCCCTCCACTTT.

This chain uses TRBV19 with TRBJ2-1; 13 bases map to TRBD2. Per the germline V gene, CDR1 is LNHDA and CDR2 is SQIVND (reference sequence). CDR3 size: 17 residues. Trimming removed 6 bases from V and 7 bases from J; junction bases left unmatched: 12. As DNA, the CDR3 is TGTGCCAGTAGCCTCATAACTAGCGGGAGGGCCGGGAATGAGCAGTTCTTC. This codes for CASSLITSGRAGNEQFF.

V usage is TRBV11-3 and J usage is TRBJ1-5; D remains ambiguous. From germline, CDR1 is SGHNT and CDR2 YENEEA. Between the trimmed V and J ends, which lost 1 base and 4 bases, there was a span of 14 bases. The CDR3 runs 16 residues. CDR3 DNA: TGTGCCAGCAGCTTAGCTAGCAAGTGGAAAAATCAGCCCCAGCATTTT. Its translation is CASSLASKWKNQPQHF.

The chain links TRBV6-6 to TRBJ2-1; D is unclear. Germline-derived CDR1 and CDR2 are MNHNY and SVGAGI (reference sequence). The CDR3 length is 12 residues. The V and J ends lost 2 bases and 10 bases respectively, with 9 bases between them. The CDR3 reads CASSYPEEEQFF. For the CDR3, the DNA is TGTGCCAGCAGTTACCCAGAGGAGGAGCAGTTCTTC.

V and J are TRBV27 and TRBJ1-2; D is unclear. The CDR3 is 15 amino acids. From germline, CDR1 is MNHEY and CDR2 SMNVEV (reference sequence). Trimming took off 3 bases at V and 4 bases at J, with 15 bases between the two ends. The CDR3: CASSLGEGGRYGYTF. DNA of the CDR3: TGTGCCAGCAGTTTGGGTGAAGGCGGGCGCTATGGCTACACCTTC.

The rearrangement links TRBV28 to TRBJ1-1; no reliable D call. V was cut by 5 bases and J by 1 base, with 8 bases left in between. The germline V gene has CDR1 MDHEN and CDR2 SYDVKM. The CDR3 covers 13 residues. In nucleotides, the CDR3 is TGTGCCAGCAGTCTGGGCCCGAACACTGAAGCTTTCTTT. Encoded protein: CASSLGPNTEAFF. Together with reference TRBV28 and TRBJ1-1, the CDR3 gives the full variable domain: DVKVTQSSRYLVKRTGEKVFLECVQDMDHENMFWYRQDPGLGLRLIYFSYDVKMKEKGDIPEGYSVSREKKERFSLILESASTNQTSMYLCASSLGPNTEAFFGQGTRLTVV.

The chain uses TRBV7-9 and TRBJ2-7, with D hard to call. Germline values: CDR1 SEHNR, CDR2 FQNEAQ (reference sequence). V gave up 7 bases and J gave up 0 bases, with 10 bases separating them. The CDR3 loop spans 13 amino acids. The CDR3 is CASTPSVSYEQYF. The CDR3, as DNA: TGTGCCAGCACCCCGTCAGTCTCCTACGAGCAGTACTTC.

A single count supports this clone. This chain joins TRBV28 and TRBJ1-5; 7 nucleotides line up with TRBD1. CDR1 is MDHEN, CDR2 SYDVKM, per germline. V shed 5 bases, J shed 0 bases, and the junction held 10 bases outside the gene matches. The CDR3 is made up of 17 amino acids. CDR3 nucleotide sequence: TGTGCCAGCAGTCTTCTATGGACAGGCGATAGCAATCAGCCCCAGCATTTT. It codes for CASSLLWTGDSNQPQHF.

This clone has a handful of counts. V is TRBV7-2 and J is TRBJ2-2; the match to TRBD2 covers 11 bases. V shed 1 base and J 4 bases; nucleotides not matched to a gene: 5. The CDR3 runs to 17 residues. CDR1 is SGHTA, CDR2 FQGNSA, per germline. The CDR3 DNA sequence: TGTGCCAGCAGCTTAGTGGGACTAGCGGACCTCACCGGGGAGCTGTTTTTT. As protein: CASSLVGLADLTGELFF.

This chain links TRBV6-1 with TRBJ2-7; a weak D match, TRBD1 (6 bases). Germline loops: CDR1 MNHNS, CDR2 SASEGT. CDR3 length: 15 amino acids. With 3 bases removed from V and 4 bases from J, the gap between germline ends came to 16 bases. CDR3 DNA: TGTGCCAGCAGTGAGGAGTGGGGACATACATACGAGCAGTACTTC. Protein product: CASSEEWGHTYEQYF.

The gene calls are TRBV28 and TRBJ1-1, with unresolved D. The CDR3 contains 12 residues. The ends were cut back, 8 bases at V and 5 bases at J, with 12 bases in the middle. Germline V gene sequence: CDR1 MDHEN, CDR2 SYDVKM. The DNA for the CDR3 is TGTGCCAGCTCAACCGGAGTAACTGAAGCTTTCTTT. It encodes CASSTGVTEAFF.

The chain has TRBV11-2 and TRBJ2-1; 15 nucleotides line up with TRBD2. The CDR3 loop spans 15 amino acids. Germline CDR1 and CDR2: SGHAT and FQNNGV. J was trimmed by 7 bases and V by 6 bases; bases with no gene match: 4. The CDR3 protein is CASRVGTSGGNEQFF. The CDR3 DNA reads TGTGCCAGCAGAGTAGGGACTAGCGGGGGGAATGAGCAGTTCTTC.

The CDR3 DNA reads as TGTGCCAGCAGTACACCTGGGACAGGGAAGGATACGCAGTATTTT. Its protein is CASSTPGTGKDTQYF. V usage is TRBV28 and J usage is TRBJ2-3; TRBD1 matches at 9 bases. The CDR3 totals 15 residues. Germline lookup yields CDR1 MDHEN and CDR2 SYDVKM. Germline trimming cut 5 bases from V and 6 bases from J; bases unmatched to any gene: 9.

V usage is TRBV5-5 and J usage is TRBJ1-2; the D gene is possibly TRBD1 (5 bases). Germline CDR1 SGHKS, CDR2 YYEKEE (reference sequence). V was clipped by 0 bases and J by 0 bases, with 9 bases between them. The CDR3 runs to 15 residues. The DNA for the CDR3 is TGTGCCAGCAGCTTGGCCAGCAGGGCTAACTATGGCTACACCTTC. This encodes CASSLASRANYGYTF.

This CDR3 reads CSGGQDHEQYF. Here the CDR3 DNA reads TGCAGCGGCGGACAGGATCACGAGCAGTACTTC. The J gene is TRBJ2-7, the V gene TRBV29-1; TRBD1 matches at 7 bases. The germline CDR1 and CDR2 sequences are SQVTM and ANQGSEA. The CDR3 is 11 residues long. The junction had 5 bases not matched to a gene; V was cut back by 7 bases and J by 5 bases.

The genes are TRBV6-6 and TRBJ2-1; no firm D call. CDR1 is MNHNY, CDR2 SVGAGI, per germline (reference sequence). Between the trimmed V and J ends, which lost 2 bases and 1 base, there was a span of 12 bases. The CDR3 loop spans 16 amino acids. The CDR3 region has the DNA TGTGCCAGCAGTTACGGGCTCCCGCCTTCCTACAATGAGCAGTTCTTC. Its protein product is CASSYGLPPSYNEQFF.

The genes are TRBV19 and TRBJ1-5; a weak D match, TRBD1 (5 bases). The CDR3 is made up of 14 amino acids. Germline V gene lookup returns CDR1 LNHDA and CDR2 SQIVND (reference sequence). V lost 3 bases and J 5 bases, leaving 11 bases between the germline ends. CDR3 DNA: TGTGCCAGTAGTATCTGGCAGGGCGATCAGCCCCAGCATTTT. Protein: CASSIWQGDQPQHF.

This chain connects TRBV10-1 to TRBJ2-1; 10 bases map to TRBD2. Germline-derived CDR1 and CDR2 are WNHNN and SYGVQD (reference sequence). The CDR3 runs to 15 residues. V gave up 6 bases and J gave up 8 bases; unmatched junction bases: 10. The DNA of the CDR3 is TGCGCCAGCAGCCTCGAGCGGGAGGGCCGCCATGAGCAGTTCTTC. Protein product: CASSLEREGRHEQFF.

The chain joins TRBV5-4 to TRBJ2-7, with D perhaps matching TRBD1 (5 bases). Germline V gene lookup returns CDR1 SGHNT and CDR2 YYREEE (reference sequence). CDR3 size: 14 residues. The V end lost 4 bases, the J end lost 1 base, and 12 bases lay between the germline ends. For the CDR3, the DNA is TGTGCCAGCAGCCGAGCCAGGGAATCCTACGAGCAGTACTTC. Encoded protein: CASSRARESYEQYF. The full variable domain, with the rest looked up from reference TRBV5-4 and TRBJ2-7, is ETGVTQSPTHLIKTRGQQVTLRCSSQSGHNTVSWYQQALGQGPQFIFQYYREEENGRGNFPPRFSGLQFPNYSSELNVNALELDDSALYLCASSRARESYEQYFGPGTRLTVT.